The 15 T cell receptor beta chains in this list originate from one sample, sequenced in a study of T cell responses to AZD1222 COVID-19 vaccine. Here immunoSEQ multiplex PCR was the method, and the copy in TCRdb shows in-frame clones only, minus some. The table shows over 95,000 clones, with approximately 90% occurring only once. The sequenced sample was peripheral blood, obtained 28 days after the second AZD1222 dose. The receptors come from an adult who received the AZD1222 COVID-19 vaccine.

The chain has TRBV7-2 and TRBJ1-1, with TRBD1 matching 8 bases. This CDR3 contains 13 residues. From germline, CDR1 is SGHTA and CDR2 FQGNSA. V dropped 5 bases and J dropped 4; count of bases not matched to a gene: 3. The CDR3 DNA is TGTGCCAGCAGCGCCGGGACAGGCACTGAAGCTTTCTTT. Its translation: CASSAGTGTEAFF.

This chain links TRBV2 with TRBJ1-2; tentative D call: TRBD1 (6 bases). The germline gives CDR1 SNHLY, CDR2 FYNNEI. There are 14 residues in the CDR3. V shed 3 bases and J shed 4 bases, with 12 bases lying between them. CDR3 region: CASSDFVGGYGYTF. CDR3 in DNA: TGTGCCAGCAGTGATTTTGTAGGGGGCTATGGCTACACCTTC.

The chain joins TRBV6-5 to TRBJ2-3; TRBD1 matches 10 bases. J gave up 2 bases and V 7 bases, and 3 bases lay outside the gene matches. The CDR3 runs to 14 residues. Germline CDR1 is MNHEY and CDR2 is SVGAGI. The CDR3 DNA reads TGTGCCAGCAAAGGGACAGGGGCCACAGATACGCAGTATTTT. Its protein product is CASKGTGATDTQYF.

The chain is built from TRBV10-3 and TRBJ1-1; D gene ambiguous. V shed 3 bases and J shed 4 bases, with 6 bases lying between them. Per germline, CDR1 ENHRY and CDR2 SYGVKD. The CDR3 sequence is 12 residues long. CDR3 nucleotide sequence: TGTGCCATCAGTGAACGGGGCACTGAAGCTTTCTTT. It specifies CAISERGTEAFF.

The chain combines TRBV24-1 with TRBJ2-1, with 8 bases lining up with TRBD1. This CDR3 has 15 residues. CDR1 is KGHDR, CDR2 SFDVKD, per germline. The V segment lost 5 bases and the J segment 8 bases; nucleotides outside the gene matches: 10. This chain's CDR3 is CATSASDRDSDEQFF. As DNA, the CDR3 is TGTGCCACCAGTGCTTCGGACAGGGACTCGGATGAGCAGTTCTTC.

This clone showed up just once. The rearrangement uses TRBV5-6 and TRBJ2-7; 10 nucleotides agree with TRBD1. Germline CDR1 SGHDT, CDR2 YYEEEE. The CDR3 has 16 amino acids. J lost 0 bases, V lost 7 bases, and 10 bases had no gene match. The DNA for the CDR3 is TGTGCCAGCTCCCATTTTCGGACAGGGGGCTCCTACGAGCAGTACTTC. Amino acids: CASSHFRTGGSYEQYF.

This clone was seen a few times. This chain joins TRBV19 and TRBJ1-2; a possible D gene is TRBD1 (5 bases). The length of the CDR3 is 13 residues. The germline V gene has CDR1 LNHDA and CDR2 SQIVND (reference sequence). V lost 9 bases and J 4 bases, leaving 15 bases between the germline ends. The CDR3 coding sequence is TGTGCCAGCCGGCGGGGCGAGGGCTATGGCTACACCTTC. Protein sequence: CASRRGEGYGYTF. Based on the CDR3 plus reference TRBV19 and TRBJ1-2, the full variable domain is DGGITQSPKYLFRKEGQNVTLSCEQNLNHDAMYWYRQDPGQGLRLIYYSQIVNDFQKGDIAEGYSVSREKKESFPLTVTSAQKNPTAFYLCASRRGEGYGYTFGSGTRLTVV.

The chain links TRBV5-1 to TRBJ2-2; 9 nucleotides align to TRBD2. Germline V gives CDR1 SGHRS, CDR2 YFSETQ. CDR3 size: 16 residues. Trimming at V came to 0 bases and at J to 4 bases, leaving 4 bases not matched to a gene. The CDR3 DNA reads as TGCGCCAGCAGCTTGGGTAGCGGGGGATTCACCGGGGAGCTGTTTTTT. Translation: CASSLGSGGFTGELFF.

The chain's CDR3 is CATSRGEDSGSGANVLTF. CDR3 bases: TGTGCCACCAGCAGAGGAGAGGACAGCGGCTCTGGGGCCAACGTCCTGACTTTC. The J gene is TRBJ2-6, the V gene TRBV15, with a weak D call TRBD1 (6 bases). V was clipped by 1 base and J by 0 bases, with 13 bases between them. Germline CDR1 and CDR2: LNHNV and YYDKDF (reference sequence). This CDR3 contains 18 residues.

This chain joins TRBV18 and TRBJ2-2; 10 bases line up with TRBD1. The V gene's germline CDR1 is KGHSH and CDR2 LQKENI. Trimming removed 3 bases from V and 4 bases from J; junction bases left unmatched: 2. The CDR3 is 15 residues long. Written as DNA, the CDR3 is TGTGCCAGCTCACCCGGGACAGGGGCCACCGGGGAGCTGTTTTTT. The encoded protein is CASSPGTGATGELFF.

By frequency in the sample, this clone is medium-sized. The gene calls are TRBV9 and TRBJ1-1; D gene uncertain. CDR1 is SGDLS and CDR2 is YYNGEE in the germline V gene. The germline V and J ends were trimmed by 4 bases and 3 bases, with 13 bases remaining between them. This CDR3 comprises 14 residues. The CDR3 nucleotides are TGTGCCAGCAGCCCCAGAGACGGTTACACTGAAGCTTTCTTT. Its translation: CASSPRDGYTEAFF.

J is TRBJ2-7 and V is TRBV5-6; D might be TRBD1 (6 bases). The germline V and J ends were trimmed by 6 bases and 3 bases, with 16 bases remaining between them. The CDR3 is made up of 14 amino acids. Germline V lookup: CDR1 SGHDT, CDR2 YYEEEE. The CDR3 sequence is CASTLGTYLYEQYF. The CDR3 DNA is TGTGCCAGCACCCTTGGGACATACCTCTACGAGCAGTACTTC.

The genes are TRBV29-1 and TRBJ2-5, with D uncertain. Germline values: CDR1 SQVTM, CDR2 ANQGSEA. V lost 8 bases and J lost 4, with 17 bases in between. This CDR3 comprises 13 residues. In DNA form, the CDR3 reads TGCAGCTGTTCTCAGTGGGGTGGAGAGACCCAGTACTTC. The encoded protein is CSCSQWGGETQYF.

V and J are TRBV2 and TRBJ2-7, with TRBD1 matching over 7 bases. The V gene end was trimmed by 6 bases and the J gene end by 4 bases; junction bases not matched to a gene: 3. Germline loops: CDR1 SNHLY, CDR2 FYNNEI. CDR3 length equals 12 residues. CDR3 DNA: TGTGCCAGCAGGCGACAGGGTTACGAGCAGTACTTC. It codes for CASRRQGYEQYF. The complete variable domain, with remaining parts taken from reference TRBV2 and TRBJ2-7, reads EPEVTQTPSHQVTQMGQEVILRCVPISNHLYFYWYRQILGQKVEFLVSFYNNEISEKSEIFDDQFSVERPDGSNFTLKIRSTKLEDSAMYFCASRRQGYEQYFGPGTRLTVT.

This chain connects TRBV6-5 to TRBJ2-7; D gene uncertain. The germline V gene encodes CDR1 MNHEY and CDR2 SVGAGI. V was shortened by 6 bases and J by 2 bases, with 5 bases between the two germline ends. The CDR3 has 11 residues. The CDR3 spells CASRSTYEQYF. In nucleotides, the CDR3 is TGTGCCAGCAGATCGACCTACGAGCAGTACTTC.